This TCR beta chain was documented in a study of blood T cell repertoires in COVID-19. Overall study: Italy, Spain and the United States were the sources of the convalescent and acute COVID-19 samples. Sample material is recorded as cDNA or gDNA derived from T cells, B-cell-depleted T cells, or PBMCs.

This CDR3 comprises 13 residues. The germline CDR1 and CDR2 sequences are SNHLY and FYNNEI. V dropped 3 bases and J dropped 4 bases, with 9 bases sitting between them. Original data processing: From reference gene primer amplification, estimates of nucleated cell counts were derived. Clones were read by immunoSEQ multiplex PCR, and TCRdb kept only the in-frame ones, dropping some. Clonal size and the V and J genes are those of that table, whereas D and trimming came from the DNA. The sample carries 250,000 to 300,000 clones, around four fifths recorded once. Specimen: peripheral blood. This receptor was identified in a man older than 75 with acute or convalescent COVID-19. The chain combines TRBV2 with TRBJ1-2; no clear D gene. Here the CDR3 DNA reads TGTGCCAGCAGTGATTCCGGACTCTATGGCTACACCTTC. Encoded protein: CASSDSGLYGYTF.